Listed here are 10 T cell receptor beta chains from one sample, sequenced in a study of spatial heterogeneity in lung cancer. TCRdb redid the calling of the 5' RACE reads with MiXCR, one entry per CDR3 protein. The table records about 70,000 distinct CDR3 sequences, 7.5% to 10% of them present only once. Indicated time point: blood at routine non-recurrence follow-up after resection. Here the sequenced sample was PBMCs, taken at follow-up. These receptors were collected from a female donor with early-stage non-small cell lung cancer.

V gene TRBV7-2 combines with J gene TRBJ1-2; TRBD1 might be the D (5 bases). V lost 5 bases and J lost 4, with 14 bases in between. CDR1 is SGHTA, CDR2 FQGNSA, per germline. CDR3 size: 14 residues. CDR3 nucleotide sequence: TGTGCCAGCAGCCCCCCGACAGATTCCTATGGCTACACCTTC. Protein sequence: CASSPPTDSYGYTF.

As to this clonotype: Being one base from a much bigger clone, this may be a read error. The chain carries TRBV7-8 and TRBJ2-3; D possibly corresponds to TRBD2 (6 bases). Germline V lookup: CDR1 SGHVS, CDR2 FQNEAQ. CDR3 size: 16 residues. The CDR3 sequence: CASSPWAGFGTDTQCF. In DNA form, the CDR3 reads TGTGCCAGCAGCCCCTGGGCGGGATTTGGCACAGATACGCAGTGTTTT.

This clonotype was observed many times. One end of the junction does not line up with germline, which may come from a read error. The rearrangement uses TRBV7-7 and TRBJ2-1; D possibly corresponds to TRBD2 (6 bases). The CDR3 has 16 residues. Germline CDR1 is SSHAT and CDR2 is FNYEAQ (reference sequence). CDR3 coding DNA: TGTGCTAGCAGCTTAGGATCGGGAGCACCCCACAATGAGCAGTTCTTC. It yields the protein CASSLGSGAPHNEQFF.

A few counts support this clonotype. The CDR3 nucleotides are TGTGCCAGCAGCTCGACAGGAAAAAACACTGAAGCTTTCTTT. Amino acids: CASSSTGKNTEAFF. The chain is built from TRBV7-9 and TRBJ1-1; perhaps TRBD1 as D (6 bases). This CDR3 comprises 14 residues. V lost 4 bases, J lost 2 bases, and 11 bases lay in between. Germline lookup yields CDR1 SEHNR and CDR2 FQNEAQ (reference sequence).

This clonotype was picked up a small number of times. The rearrangement joins TRBV11-2 to TRBJ2-1; D may be TRBD1 (6 bases). V shed 5 bases and J shed 7 bases, with 12 bases lying between them. Germline V lookup: CDR1 SGHAT, CDR2 FQNNGV. This CDR3 is built from 13 residues. The CDR3 protein is CASSHTGLNEQFF. The CDR3 coding sequence is TGTGCCAGCAGCCACACAGGGTTAAATGAGCAGTTCTTC.

This chain uses TRBV27 with TRBJ2-7; D may be TRBD1 (6 bases). Germline values: CDR1 MNHEY, CDR2 SMNVEV (reference sequence). Trimming removed 6 bases from V and 3 bases from J, with 9 bases in between. The CDR3 runs to 12 residues. DNA of the CDR3: TGTGCCAGCAGGTCACAGGGCTACGAGCAGTACTTC. Translating gives CASRSQGYEQYF.

This clonotype has only a few counts. This chain links TRBV7-3 with TRBJ2-2, with 8 nucleotides matching TRBD1. After removal of 5 bases from V and 5 bases from J, the junction contained 7 bases not matched to a gene. CDR1 is SGHTA and CDR2 is FQGTGA in the germline V gene. This CDR3 is 15 amino acids long. The CDR3 here is CASSPRQGRTGELFF. CDR3 nucleotide sequence: TGTGCCAGCAGCCCCCGACAGGGGAGGACCGGGGAGCTGTTTTTT.

Regarding this clonotype: One end of the junction fails to match germline, which may point to a read error. CDR3 nucleotide sequence: TGTGCCAGCAGCCTAGCTACGGGACATACCTCCTACGAGCAGTACTTC. Amino acid sequence: CASSLATGHTSYEQYF. J is TRBJ2-7 and V is TRBV7-8, with a tentative D call TRBD1 (6 bases). Germline CDR1 reads SGHVS; CDR2 reads FQNEAQ. There are 16 residues in the CDR3.

In its sample, this clonotype was seen many times. The chain is built from TRBV28 and TRBJ1-1; D remains unclear. Between the trimmed V and J ends, which lost 2 bases and 1 base, there was a span of 11 bases. Per germline, CDR1 MDHEN and CDR2 SYDVKM. The CDR3 is 15 residues long. The CDR3 is CASSLMVDWNTEAFF. For the CDR3, the DNA is TGTGCCAGCAGTTTAATGGTAGATTGGAACACTGAAGCTTTCTTT.

The chain couples TRBV2 to TRBJ2-1; 12 bases are shared with TRBD2. CDR3 length: 14 amino acids. V was clipped by 4 bases and J by 9 bases; unmatched bases: 4. Germline lookup yields CDR1 SNHLY and CDR2 FYNNEI. CDR3 sequence (DNA): TGTGCCAGCAGTGTGACTAGCGGGGGCAGTGAGCAGTTCTTC. This gives the protein CASSVTSGGSEQFF.